This T cell receptor (beta chain) was sequenced in a study of T cell responses to AZD1222 COVID-19 vaccine. Study-level findings and limits: Donors were mostly white British, more females; clonal diversity possibly underestimated. Vaccine-associated CD4 TCRs ranged over spike, dominating at 160-218 and 743-854.

Details on this clone: Its specificity is not known.

Germline-derived CDR1 and CDR2 are SGHTA and FQGTGA. The CDR3 is 18 amino acids. V lost 5 bases, J lost 10 bases, and 30 bases lay in between. Libraries were prepared by immunoSEQ multiplex PCR; TCRdb keeps only in-frame clonotypes and omits some of them. The sample carries 150,000 to 200,000 clones, more than 70% recorded once. The sequence was collected from an adult who received the AZD1222 COVID-19 vaccine. V and J are TRBV7-3 and TRBJ2-4; D may be TRBD1 (6 bases). This specimen consisted of peripheral blood, obtained 28 days after the second AZD1222 dose. Written as DNA, the CDR3 is TGTGCCAGCAGCGGAGACCGACAGGCCTTGAAGACCAAATGGATTCAGTACTTC. Its translation: CASSGDRQALKTKWIQYF.